Below, 20 T cell receptor beta chains from the same sample are listed, as sequenced in a study of blood T cell repertoires in COVID-19. Profiled with immunoSEQ multiplex PCR; TCRdb holds only in-frame clones, not every one. The sample lists about 40,000 clones, roughly nine tenths seen once, with around 20% in the top ten. Sequencing used peripheral blood. These TCRs come from a man between 50 and 59 years old in a cohort sampled during active COVID-19.

This clone has more than one count but fewer than ten. The chain uses TRBV19 and TRBJ1-2, with D unclear. The CDR3 covers 16 residues. Trimming stripped 4 bases from V and 2 bases from J, with 17 bases between. Looked up from germline, CDR1 is LNHDA and CDR2 is SQIVND (reference sequence). The CDR3: CASSTRPGKMNYGYTF. The CDR3 nucleotides are TGTGCCAGTAGTACCCGTCCGGGAAAGATGAACTATGGCTACACCTTC.

J is TRBJ2-5 and V is TRBV9; perhaps TRBD2 as D (6 bases). The CDR3 is made up of 15 amino acids. Deletions cut 6 bases from V and 9 bases from J, with 24 bases between. Germline assignment: CDR1 SGDLS and CDR2 YYNGEE. The CDR3 protein is CASNPSGTPNEAQYF. Written as DNA, the CDR3 is TGTGCCAGCAACCCGTCCGGGACTCCAAACGAGGCCCAGTACTTC.

This clone has a single count. The chain employs TRBV5-8 and TRBJ1-3; 8 bases agree with TRBD1. The V segment lost 4 bases and the J segment 1 base; nucleotides outside the gene matches: 4. The CDR3 sequence is 15 residues long. CDR1 and CDR2 from the germline V gene are SGHTS and YDEGEE. As DNA, the CDR3 is TGTGCCAGCAGCCCCTGGACAGGGTCTGGAAACACCATATATTTT. Translating it yields CASSPWTGSGNTIYF.

The J gene is TRBJ2-7, the V gene TRBV6-1, with no clear D. From germline, CDR1 is MNHNS and CDR2 SASEGT. V shed 0 bases and J shed 11 bases, with 23 bases lying between them. The CDR3 runs 16 residues. The CDR3 loop is CASSEAPGAFASLEYV. The CDR3 DNA follows: TGTGCCAGCAGTGAAGCGCCTGGAGCGTTTGCTTCGTTGGAGTACGTC.

The V gene is TRBV7-8, the J gene TRBJ1-3; 9 bases agree with TRBD1. CDR1 is SGHVS, CDR2 FQNEAQ, per germline. CDR3 length equals 22 residues. V trimming: 3 bases; J trimming: 0 bases; junction bases outside the gene matches: 21. CDR3 loop: CASSLFPSPGQGFASSGNTIYF. CDR3 in DNA: TGTGCCAGCAGCTTGTTTCCCTCTCCGGGACAGGGATTTGCCTCCTCTGGAAACACCATATATTTT. The whole variable domain, remainder taken from reference TRBV7-8 and TRBJ1-3, is GAGVSQSPRYKVAKRGQDVALRCDPISGHVSLFWYQQALGQGPEFLTYFQNEAQLDKSGLPSDRFFAERPEGSVSTLKIQRTQQEDSAVYLCASSLFPSPGQGFASSGNTIYFGEGSWLTVV.

The rearrangement links TRBV12-3 or TRBV12-4 to TRBJ2-1; perhaps TRBD2 as D (5 bases). The CDR3 extends over 13 amino acids. V gave up 5 bases and J gave up 8 bases, with 13 bases separating them. As DNA, the CDR3 is TGTGCCAGCAGTGGTACTAGGTCCGATGAGCAGTTCTTC. This encodes CASSGTRSDEQFF.

This clone was recorded only once. V and J are TRBV7-9 and TRBJ2-2, with 7 positions matching TRBD2. Germline CDR1 and CDR2: SEHNR and FQNEAQ (reference sequence). This CDR3 is 18 amino acids long. Trimming at V came to 5 bases and at J to 0 bases, leaving 12 bases not matched to a gene. CDR3 sequence: CASSTPPGGGANTGELFF. The CDR3 DNA sequence: TGTGCCAGCAGCACTCCACCCGGGGGAGGGGCGAACACCGGGGAGCTGTTTTTT.

This clone came up a few times. This sequence joins TRBV11-2 and TRBJ2-7, with 7 bases identical to TRBD2. Germline V gene sequence: CDR1 SGHAT, CDR2 FQNNGV. The CDR3 sequence is 15 residues long. V dropped 2 bases and J dropped 4; count of bases not matched to a gene: 8. As DNA, the CDR3 is TGTGCCAGCAGCTTATCGCTAGCGGCCATGTACGAGCAGTACTTC. Its translation: CASSLSLAAMYEQYF.

This sequence joins TRBV11-3 and TRBJ2-2, with 7 bases identical to TRBD2. This CDR3 has 15 amino acids. CDR1 is SGHNT and CDR2 is YENEEA in the germline V gene. The junction had 4 bases not matched to a gene; V was cut back by 2 bases and J by 4 bases. The DNA for the CDR3 is TGTGCCAGCAGCTTATGGAGGGAGGGCACCGGGGAGCTGTTTTTT. Protein sequence: CASSLWREGTGELFF.

The chain recombines TRBV13 with TRBJ2-1, with D uncertain. Trimming stripped 3 bases from V and 8 bases from J, with 14 bases between. This CDR3 region has 14 residues. The germline V gene encodes CDR1 PRHDT and CDR2 FYEKMQ (reference sequence). The CDR3 here is CASSLELPTDEQFF. The CDR3 DNA is TGTGCCAGCAGCTTGGAACTACCTACGGATGAGCAGTTCTTC.

V gene TRBV5-5 combines with J gene TRBJ2-2; 10 nucleotides agree with TRBD1. This CDR3 region has 15 residues. Germline V gene sequence: CDR1 SGHKS, CDR2 YYEKEE (reference sequence). Trimming took 4 bases from V and 3 from J; bases not matched to a gene: 3. CDR3 bases: TGTGCCAGCAGCCCCGGGACAGGGGACACCGGGGAGCTGTTTTTT. This sequence encodes CASSPGTGDTGELFF.

This chain connects TRBV7-9 to TRBJ1-4; maybe TRBD1 (6 bases). The CDR3 length is 15 residues. The V gene's germline CDR1 is SEHNR and CDR2 FQNEAQ (reference sequence). The germline V and J ends were trimmed by 2 bases and 4 bases, with 11 bases remaining between them. CDR3 region: CASSLKQGHNEKLFF. In nucleotides, the CDR3 is TGTGCCAGCAGCTTAAAACAGGGCCATAATGAAAAACTGTTTTTT.

The V call is TRBV6-2 or TRBV6-3, the J call TRBJ2-2; 7 bases are a match to TRBD1. Germline CDR1 reads MNHEY; CDR2 reads SVGEGT. The CDR3 loop spans 15 amino acids. V shed 4 bases and J 0 bases; nucleotides not matched to a gene: 2. This CDR3 is CASSLGQPNTGELFF. CDR3 coding DNA: TGTGCCAGCAGTTTGGGACAGCCGAACACCGGGGAGCTGTTTTTT.

The chain carries TRBV2 and TRBJ2-7; a possible D gene is TRBD2 (5 bases). This CDR3 comprises 11 residues. V lost 4 bases, J lost 6 bases, and 7 bases lay in between. Germline-derived CDR1 and CDR2 are SNHLY and FYNNEI. CDR3 sequence reads: CASSGRGEQYF. DNA for the CDR3: TGTGCCAGCAGTGGACGGGGCGAGCAGTACTTC.

The rearrangement joins TRBV7-8 to TRBJ2-7, with D possibly TRBD1 on 7 matching bases. Germline-derived CDR1 and CDR2 are SGHVS and FQNEAQ. The CDR3 is 18 amino acids. The ends were cut back, 5 bases at V and 1 base at J, with 24 bases in the middle. This CDR3 is CASSGGVAWTGESYEQYF. The DNA for the CDR3 is TGTGCCAGCAGCGGCGGGGTGGCTTGGACAGGAGAGTCCTACGAGCAGTACTTC.

The chain combines TRBV27 with TRBJ2-2; 9 bases are a match to TRBD2. With V trimmed by 7 bases and J by 8 bases, 8 bases remained unmatched. From germline, CDR1 is MNHEY and CDR2 SMNVEV (reference sequence). This CDR3 region has 14 residues. The CDR3 DNA sequence: TGTGCCAGCACTAGCGGGGACCTAACTGGGGAGCTGTTTTTT. Translating gives CASTSGDLTGELFF.

The chain has TRBV15 and TRBJ2-1; 10 nucleotides align to TRBD2. In germline, CDR1 is LNHNV, CDR2 YYDKDF (reference sequence). This CDR3 spans 18 amino acids. J gave up 1 base and V 3 bases, and 9 bases lay outside the gene matches. Written as DNA, the CDR3 is TGTGCCACCAGCAGCGGGACTAGCGCCGATTTGTCCTACAATGAGCAGTTCTTC. Protein: CATSSGTSADLSYNEQFF.

A few counts support this clone. The rearrangement links TRBV9 to TRBJ2-3, with 7 bases that match TRBD1. The length of the CDR3 is 16 residues. V was pared by 6 bases and J by 1 base, with 11 bases of the junction left unmatched. Germline values: CDR1 SGDLS, CDR2 YYNGEE. The CDR3 DNA is TGTGCCAGCACCTCCTTTGAGGGACAGCGCACAGATACGCAGTATTTT. The encoded protein is CASTSFEGQRTDTQYF.

The chain recombines TRBV5-4 with TRBJ1-1; D is unclear. This CDR3 is built from 13 residues. Germline assignment: CDR1 SGHNT and CDR2 YYREEE (reference sequence). V lost 4 bases and J lost 8, with 15 bases in between. The CDR3 region is CASSPTLGIEAFF. As DNA, the CDR3 is TGTGCCAGCAGCCCAACACTCGGGATCGAAGCTTTCTTT.

On this clone: One end of the junction fails to match germline, which may point to a read error. This sequence joins TRBV5-8 and TRBJ2-5, with D maybe TRBD2 (5 bases). CDR1 and CDR2 from the germline V gene are SGHTS and YDEGEE. There are 16 residues in the CDR3. The CDR3 loop reads CASGLGSAFGMETQYF. CDR3 nucleotides: TGTGCCAGCGGCTTGGGATCAGCGTTCGGGATGGAGACCCAGTACTTC.